This T cell receptor (beta chain) was found in a study of OX40 agonist ivuxolimab in advanced cancers. Study information: Subjects had a mean age of roughly 57 years, with a range of roughly 20 to 79; almost 85% were male. Study-wide results and limits: The CD4+ and CD8+ T cells in the blood had expanded clonally by week 6 at 0.1 to 3.0 mg/kg. Some patients without response likewise showed low normalized clonal expansion.

The length of the CDR3 is 15 residues. The germline V and J ends were trimmed by 0 bases and 4 bases, with 10 bases remaining between them. Germline V gene sequence: CDR1 MDHEN, CDR2 SYDVKM. Using immunoSEQ multiplex PCR, the repertoire was profiled, and TCRdb retains in-frame clones only, with some absent. The table records 30,000 to 40,000 clones, 89% of them present only once. Concerning this clone itself: Its antigen is unknown.

The chain is built from TRBV28 and TRBJ1-5; the D gene is possibly TRBD1 (6 bases). This TCR derives from an adult with an advanced solid tumor such as melanoma, head and neck, liver or kidney cancer. Here the sequenced sample was CD4+ or CD8+ T cells sorted from blood, taken in a trial of the OX40 agonist ivuxolimab. The CDR3 DNA is TGTGCCAGCAGTTTATGGGGTAGGGGGAATCAGCCCCAGCATTTT. Protein sequence: CASSLWGRGNQPQHF. The whole variable domain, remainder taken from reference TRBV28 and TRBJ1-5, is DVKVTQSSRYLVKRTGEKVFLECVQDMDHENMFWYRQDPGLGLRLIYFSYDVKMKEKGDIPEGYSVSREKKERFSLILESASTNQTSMYLCASSLWGRGNQPQHFGDGTRLSIL.